One sample yielded the 23 T cell receptor beta chains listed below, sequenced in a study of cytomegalovirus exposure and HLA in healthy donors. Use of 60 Vbeta and 13 Jbeta primers characterized the PCR. The assay was immunoSEQ multiplex PCR, and TCRdb's table has in-frame clones only and misses some. The sample shows some 91,000 clones, about 80% of them seen only once. Sequenced sample: PBMCs. Source of these receptors: a middle-aged man in good health and CMV-seropositive.

A note on this clone: One end of the junction does not line up with germline, which may come from a read error. The V call is TRBV7-7, the J call TRBJ2-2; TRBD1 might be the D (5 bases). The CDR3 runs to 13 residues. Germline V gene lookup returns CDR1 SSHAT and CDR2 FNYEAQ (reference sequence). The CDR3 loop is CASSSDSTGELFF. The CDR3 region has the DNA TGTGCTAGCAGTTCCGACAGCACCGGGGAGCTGTTTTTT.

The chain couples TRBV29-1 to TRBJ2-4; 9 bases map to TRBD2. Trimming removed 3 bases from V and 1 base from J; junction bases left unmatched: 10. Germline V CDR1 and CDR2: SQVTM, ANQGSEA. This CDR3 has 17 residues. The CDR3 DNA reads as TGCAGCGTTGATACTAGCGGGCCCAGCTCGGCCAAAAACATTCAGTACTTC. Its translation is CSVDTSGPSSAKNIQYF.

The chain uses TRBV29-1 and TRBJ2-5, with 10 positions matching TRBD2. V was pared by 4 bases and J by 5 bases, with 13 bases of the junction left unmatched. Germline V lookup: CDR1 SQVTM, CDR2 ANQGSEA. CDR3 length: 16 amino acids. CDR3 in amino acids: CSVGASGGPVAETQYF. CDR3 DNA sequence: TGCAGCGTTGGAGCTAGCGGGGGCCCGGTGGCGGAGACCCAGTACTTC.

V and J are TRBV27 and TRBJ1-1; D not certain. Trimming pared 4 bases from V and 6 bases from J, leaving 15 bases between. CDR3 length: 14 residues. CDR1 is MNHEY, CDR2 SMNVEV, per germline (reference sequence). Written as DNA, the CDR3 is TGTGCCAGCAGTTCAACGGGAAGAACGTCTGAAGCTTTCTTT. Its translation is CASSSTGRTSEAFF.

The chain has TRBV7-9 and TRBJ2-3; 7 bases line up with TRBD2. Germline V gene lookup returns CDR1 SEHNR and CDR2 FQNEAQ (reference sequence). The junction had 12 bases not matched to a gene; V was cut back by 0 bases and J by 6 bases. The CDR3 runs to 17 residues. CDR3 in DNA: TGTGCCAGCAGCTTAGCGATGGCTGGGGGGGATGCGGATACGCAGTATTTT. Its translation is CASSLAMAGGDADTQYF.

The chain has TRBV4-1 and TRBJ1-2; D is uncertain. The V end was cut by 1 base, the J end by 6 bases, with 6 bases between. Germline CDR1 is MGHRA and CDR2 is YSYEKL. The CDR3 has 12 residues. In DNA, the CDR3 is TGCGCCAGCAGCCAAGGTAATCATGGCTACACCTTC. This sequence encodes CASSQGNHGYTF.

The chain combines TRBV9 with TRBJ2-3, with TRBD2 identical over 9 bases. The germline V gene encodes CDR1 SGDLS and CDR2 YYNGEE. V dropped 1 base and J dropped 3; count of bases not matched to a gene: 6. There are 16 residues in the CDR3. CDR3 residues: CASSVSVAGATDTQYF. The CDR3 bases are TGTGCCAGCAGCGTATCTGTAGCGGGAGCTACAGATACGCAGTATTTT.

In DNA, the CDR3 is TGTGCCAGCAGTCTGGGACTCAGCTCCTACAATGAGCAGTTCTTC. Translating it yields CASSLGLSSYNEQFF. The chain uses TRBV11-3 and TRBJ2-1; D possibly corresponds to TRBD2 (6 bases). Germline assignment: CDR1 SGHNT and CDR2 YENEEA. This CDR3 contains 15 residues. V lost 6 bases and J lost 0, with 12 bases in between.

This clone was detected a few times. This chain connects TRBV11-2 to TRBJ1-1, with TRBD1 identical over 8 bases. The CDR3 consists of 15 residues. Germline V gene sequence: CDR1 SGHAT, CDR2 FQNNGV. V dropped 8 bases and J dropped 5; count of bases not matched to a gene: 13. The CDR3 reads CASGEQGARGTEAFF. CDR3 coding DNA: TGTGCCAGCGGGGAGCAGGGGGCGCGAGGGACTGAAGCTTTCTTT.

V is TRBV7-9 and J is TRBJ1-1, with a weak D call TRBD1 (5 bases). CDR1 is SEHNR and CDR2 is FQNEAQ in the germline V gene (reference sequence). Trimming cost V 5 bases and J 0 bases, with 13 bases left between them. CDR3 length equals 15 residues. CDR3 DNA sequence: TGTGCCAGCAGCCCCCCAGGGATCCTGAACACTGAAGCTTTCTTT. It yields the protein CASSPPGILNTEAFF.

This clone was seen just once. This rearrangement joins TRBV5-1 to TRBJ1-6, with D tentatively TRBD1 (5 bases). V dropped 6 bases and J dropped 5 bases, with 9 bases sitting between them. The CDR3 runs 13 residues. Germline-derived CDR1 and CDR2 are SGHRS and YFSETQ. For the CDR3, the DNA is TGCGCCAGCAAAAAAGGGGATAATTCACCCCTCCACTTT. Its protein product is CASKKGDNSPLHF.

The chain uses TRBV15 and TRBJ2-1, with no clear D. V gave up 3 bases and J gave up 1 base, with 7 bases separating them. This CDR3 comprises 14 residues. CDR1 and CDR2 from the germline V gene are LNHNV and YYDKDF (reference sequence). CDR3 region: CATSSRVSYNEQFF. DNA for the CDR3: TGTGCCACCAGCAGCCGGGTTTCCTACAATGAGCAGTTCTTC.

This clone was seen a handful of times. The chain employs TRBV5-6 and TRBJ2-1, with TRBD2 identical over 13 bases. The germline V gene has CDR1 SGHDT and CDR2 YYEEEE. After removal of 4 bases from V and 12 bases from J, the junction contained 7 bases not matched to a gene. CDR3 length: 14 amino acids. CDR3 DNA: TGTGCCAGCAGCACGGGACTAGCGGGAACCGGGCAGTTCTTC. It specifies CASSTGLAGTGQFF.

The V call is TRBV4-1, the J call TRBJ2-7; D is unresolved. CDR3 length equals 13 residues. V lost 4 bases and J 3 bases, leaving 10 bases between the germline ends. Germline CDR1 MGHRA, CDR2 YSYEKL. This CDR3 reads CASSPRNHYEQYF. The DNA for the CDR3 is TGCGCCAGCAGCCCCAGGAATCACTACGAGCAGTACTTC.

This sequence joins TRBV7-2 and TRBJ2-1; TRBD2 might be the D (5 bases). Germline V lookup: CDR1 SGHTA, CDR2 FQGNSA. CDR3 length: 13 amino acids. Trimming left V 1 base short and J 9 bases short, with 10 bases between. The CDR3 sequence: CASSLDVGGEQFF. Written as DNA, the CDR3 is TGTGCCAGCAGCTTAGACGTTGGAGGTGAGCAGTTCTTC.

The V gene is TRBV9, the J gene TRBJ1-4; the D gene is possibly TRBD1 (5 bases). Trimming stripped 4 bases from V and 8 bases from J, with 21 bases between. Per germline, CDR1 SGDLS and CDR2 YYNGEE. The length of the CDR3 is 16 residues. The chain's CDR3 is CASSRSVWGEVEKLFF. CDR3 nucleotides: TGTGCCAGCAGCCGTAGCGTGTGGGGGGAGGTCGAAAAACTGTTTTTT.

This chain connects TRBV5-5 to TRBJ1-2, with TRBD1 matching over 7 bases. With 0 bases clipped from V and 6 bases from J, the junction kept 8 bases outside the gene matches. This CDR3 is built from 15 residues. Germline lookup yields CDR1 SGHKS and CDR2 YYEKEE (reference sequence). CDR3 protein: CASSLVGTDLNGYTF. In DNA form, the CDR3 reads TGTGCCAGCAGCTTGGTCGGGACAGACCTGAATGGCTACACCTTC.

Concerning this clone: In the same sample, other DNA sequences code for this CDR3. This chain links TRBV28 with TRBJ2-1; 8 bases match TRBD1. This CDR3 has 16 residues. Trimming at V came to 2 bases and at J to 0 bases, leaving 3 bases not matched to a gene. Germline V CDR1 and CDR2: MDHEN, SYDVKM. The CDR3 DNA is TGTGCCAGCAGTTTAGGAACAGGGGGCTCCTACAATGAGCAGTTCTTC. As protein: CASSLGTGGSYNEQFF.

V is TRBV11-2 and J is TRBJ1-2; the match to TRBD1 covers 7 bases. Germline V CDR1 and CDR2: SGHAT, FQNNGV. CDR3 size: 15 residues. The J segment lost 4 bases and the V segment lost 0 bases, leaving 5 bases of the junction unmatched. The CDR3 DNA sequence: TGTGCCAGCAGCTTAGACAGGGGGGCGATCTATGGCTACACCTTC. Its translation is CASSLDRGAIYGYTF.

At least ten counts were recorded for this clone. This chain joins TRBV19 and TRBJ2-3; 8 positions match TRBD1. The CDR3 loop spans 14 amino acids. V was clipped by 7 bases and J by 3 bases; unmatched bases: 6. Per the germline V gene, CDR1 is LNHDA and CDR2 is SQIVND (reference sequence). In DNA form, the CDR3 reads TGTGCCAGTACCACCGGACAGGGAACAGATACGCAGTATTTT. Translation: CASTTGQGTDTQYF.

In its sample, this clone was seen once. The V gene is TRBV11-2, the J gene TRBJ2-5; the D gene is possibly TRBD2 (6 bases). The DNA end lines up better with TRBJ2-7; the J call may be wrong. This CDR3 spans 16 amino acids. Per germline, CDR1 SGHAT and CDR2 FQNNGV. CDR3 bases: TGTGCCAGCAGCTTAGTGGTATCGGCGGGGACCTACGAGCAGTACTTC. Amino acids: CASSLVVSAGTYEQYF.

The V call is TRBV5-1, the J call TRBJ2-1; maybe TRBD1 (5 bases). CDR3 length: 13 residues. Trimming took off 1 base at V and 9 bases at J, with 11 bases between the two ends. Germline assignment: CDR1 SGHRS and CDR2 YFSETQ. The chain's CDR3 is CASSLTQGGEQFF. CDR3 nucleotide sequence: TGCGCCAGCAGCTTGACCCAGGGTGGTGAGCAGTTCTTC.

This clone came up a few times. This chain connects TRBV19 to TRBJ2-6; D remains ambiguous. Trimming left V 5 bases short and J 3 bases short, with 5 bases between. The germline gives CDR1 LNHDA, CDR2 SQIVND (reference sequence). The CDR3 has 13 amino acids. The CDR3 coding sequence is TGTGCCAGTAGTTTCAGTGGGGCCAACGTCCTGACTTTC. Translated, it gives CASSFSGANVLTF. The full variable domain, its missing parts supplied by reference TRBV19 and TRBJ2-6, is DGGITQSPKYLFRKEGQNVTLSCEQNLNHDAMYWYRQDPGQGLRLIYYSQIVNDFQKGDIAEGYSVSREKKESFPLTVTSAQKNPTAFYLCASSFSGANVLTFGAGSRLTVL.